This TCR beta chain was sequenced in a study of shared clonotypes between healthy human individuals. The study, taken as a whole, reports: Naive CD4 clonotype sharing across a few donors was around 5%. Sequencing depth was expected to affect clonotype sharing among donors.

There are 14 residues in the CDR3. Germline V CDR1 and CDR2: MNHNY, SVGAGI (reference sequence). The ends were cut back, 0 bases at V and 6 bases at J, with 11 bases in the middle. This clone was counted once. Its antigen is unidentified. Produced via immunoSEQ multiplex PCR; TCRdb's table is partial and in-frame only. The data show some 320,000 clones, roughly 84% seen once. The chain carries TRBV6-6 and TRBJ1-2; D might be TRBD1 (5 bases). The sample was memory CD8+ T cells sorted from blood. As for subset: CD45RO+ cells pooled with CCR7-negative TemRA cells. The receptor's source is a man between 18 and 29 years old in good health. The CDR3 spells CASSYSDGGHGYTF. Written as DNA, the CDR3 is TGTGCCAGCAGTTACTCGGACGGGGGACATGGCTACACCTTC.